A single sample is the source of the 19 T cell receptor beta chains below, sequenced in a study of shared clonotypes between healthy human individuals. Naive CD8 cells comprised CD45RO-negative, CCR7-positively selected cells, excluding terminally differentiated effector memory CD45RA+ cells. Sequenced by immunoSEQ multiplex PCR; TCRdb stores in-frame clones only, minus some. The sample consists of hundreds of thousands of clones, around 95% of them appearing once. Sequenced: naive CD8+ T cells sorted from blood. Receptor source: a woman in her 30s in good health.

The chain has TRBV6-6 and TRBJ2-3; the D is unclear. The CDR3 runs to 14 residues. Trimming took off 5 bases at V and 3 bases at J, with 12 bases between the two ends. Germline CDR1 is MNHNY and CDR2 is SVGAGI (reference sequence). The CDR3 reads CASSRAGRTDTQYF. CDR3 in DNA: TGTGCCAGCAGTCGAGCCGGCCGGACAGATACGCAGTATTTT.

CDR3 nucleotide sequence: TGTGCCAGCAGTTTATCCGGGACAGCCCCCTACGAGCAGTACTTC. This sequence encodes CASSLSGTAPYEQYF. The rearrangement uses TRBV11-2 and TRBJ2-7; 7 bases line up with TRBD1. V shed 6 bases and J 2 bases; nucleotides not matched to a gene: 10. The length of the CDR3 is 15 residues. Germline assignment: CDR1 SGHAT and CDR2 FQNNGV.

The CDR3 loop reads CASSPGTSGYNEQFF. CDR3 DNA: TGTGCCAGCAGCCCCGGGACTAGCGGATACAATGAGCAGTTCTTC. The rearrangement uses TRBV5-4 and TRBJ2-1; 11 bases align to TRBD2. Germline V gene sequence: CDR1 SGHNT, CDR2 YYREEE (reference sequence). V lost 4 bases and J lost 4; bases outside the gene matches: 4. The CDR3 loop spans 15 amino acids.

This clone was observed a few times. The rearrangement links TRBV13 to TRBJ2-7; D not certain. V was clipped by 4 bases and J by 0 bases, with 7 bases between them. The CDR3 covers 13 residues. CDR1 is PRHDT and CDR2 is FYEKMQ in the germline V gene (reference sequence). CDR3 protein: CASSSAPSYEQYF. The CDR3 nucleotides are TGTGCCAGCAGCTCCGCCCCCTCCTACGAGCAGTACTTC.

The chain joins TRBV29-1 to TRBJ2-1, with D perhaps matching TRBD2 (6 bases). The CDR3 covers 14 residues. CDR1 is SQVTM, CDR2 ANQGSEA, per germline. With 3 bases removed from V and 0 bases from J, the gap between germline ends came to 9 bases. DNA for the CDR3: TGCAGCGTTGATGGGGGGAGCTCCTACAATGAGCAGTTCTTC. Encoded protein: CSVDGGSSYNEQFF.

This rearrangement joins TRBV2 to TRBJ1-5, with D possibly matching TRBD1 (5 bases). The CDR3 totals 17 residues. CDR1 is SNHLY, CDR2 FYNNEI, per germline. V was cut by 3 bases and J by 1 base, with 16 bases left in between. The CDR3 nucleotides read TGTGCCAGCAGTGACCAGGGTCAGATAGGGAGCAATCAGCCCCAGCATTTT. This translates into CASSDQGQIGSNQPQHF. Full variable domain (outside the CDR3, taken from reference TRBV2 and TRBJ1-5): EPEVTQTPSHQVTQMGQEVILRCVPISNHLYFYWYRQILGQKVEFLVSFYNNEISEKSEIFDDQFSVERPDGSNFTLKIRSTKLEDSAMYFCASSDQGQIGSNQPQHFGDGTRLSIL.

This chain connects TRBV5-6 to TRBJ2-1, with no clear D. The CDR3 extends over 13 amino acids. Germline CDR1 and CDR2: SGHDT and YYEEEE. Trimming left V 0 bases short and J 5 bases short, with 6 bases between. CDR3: CASSLDSNNEQFF. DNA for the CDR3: TGTGCCAGCAGCTTGGATTCGAACAATGAGCAGTTCTTC.

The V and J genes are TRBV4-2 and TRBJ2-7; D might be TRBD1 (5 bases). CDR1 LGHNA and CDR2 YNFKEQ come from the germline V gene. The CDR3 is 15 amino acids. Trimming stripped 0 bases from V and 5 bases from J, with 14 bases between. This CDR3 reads CASSQDLQGLDEQYF. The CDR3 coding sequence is TGTGCCAGCAGCCAAGATCTCCAGGGATTGGACGAGCAGTACTTC.

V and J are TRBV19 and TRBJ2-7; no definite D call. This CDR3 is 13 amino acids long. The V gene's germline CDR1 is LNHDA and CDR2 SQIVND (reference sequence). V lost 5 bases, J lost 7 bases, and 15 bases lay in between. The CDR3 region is CASSPSSTQEQYF. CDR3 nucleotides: TGTGCCAGTAGTCCCAGTTCGACACAAGAGCAGTACTTC.

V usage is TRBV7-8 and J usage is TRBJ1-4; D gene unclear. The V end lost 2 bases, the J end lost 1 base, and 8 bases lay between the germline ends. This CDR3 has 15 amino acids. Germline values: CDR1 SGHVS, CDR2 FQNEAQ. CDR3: CASSLMSGTNEKLFF. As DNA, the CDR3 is TGTGCCAGCAGCTTAATGTCTGGAACTAATGAAAAACTGTTTTTT.

CDR3 protein: CASSPTQTNEKLFF. The CDR3 DNA sequence: TGTGCCAGCAGTCCTACCCAGACTAATGAAAAACTGTTTTTT. The rearrangement uses TRBV27 and TRBJ1-4; D gene unclear. CDR1 is MNHEY and CDR2 is SMNVEV in the germline V gene (reference sequence). V was shortened by 5 bases and J by 2 bases, with 9 bases between the two germline ends. The CDR3 runs to 14 residues. The full variable domain, its missing parts supplied by reference TRBV27 and TRBJ1-4, is EAQVTQNPRYLITVTGKKLTVTCSQNMNHEYMSWYRQDPGLGLRQIYYSMNVEVTDKGDVPEGYKVSRKEKRNFPLILESPSPNQTSLYFCASSPTQTNEKLFFGSGTQLSVL.

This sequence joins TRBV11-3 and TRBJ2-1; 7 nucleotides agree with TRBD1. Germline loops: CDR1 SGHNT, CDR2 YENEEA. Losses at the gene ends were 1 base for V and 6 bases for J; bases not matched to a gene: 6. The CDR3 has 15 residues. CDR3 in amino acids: CASSLATGAGNEQFF. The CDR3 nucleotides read TGTGCCAGCAGCTTAGCTACAGGGGCAGGCAATGAGCAGTTCTTC. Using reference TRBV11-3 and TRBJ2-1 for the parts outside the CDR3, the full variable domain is EAGVVQSPRYKIIEKKQPVAFWCNPISGHNTLYWYLQNLGQGPELLIRYENEEAVDDSQLPKDRFSAERLKGVDSTLKIQPAELGDSAVYLCASSLATGAGNEQFFGPGTRLTVL.

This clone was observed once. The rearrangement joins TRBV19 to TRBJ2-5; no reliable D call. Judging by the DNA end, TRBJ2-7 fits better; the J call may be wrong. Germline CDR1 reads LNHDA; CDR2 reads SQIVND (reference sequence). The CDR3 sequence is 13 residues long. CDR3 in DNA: TGTGCCAGTAGTATGGTTCAAGGCTACGAGCAGTACTTC. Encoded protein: CASSMVQGYEQYF.

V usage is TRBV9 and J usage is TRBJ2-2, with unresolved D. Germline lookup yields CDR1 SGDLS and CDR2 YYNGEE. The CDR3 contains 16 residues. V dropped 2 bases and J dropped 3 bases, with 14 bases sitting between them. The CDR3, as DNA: TGTGCCAGCAGCGTTCCGCAGGAAAAGCACACCGGGGAGCTGTTTTTT. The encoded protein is CASSVPQEKHTGELFF.

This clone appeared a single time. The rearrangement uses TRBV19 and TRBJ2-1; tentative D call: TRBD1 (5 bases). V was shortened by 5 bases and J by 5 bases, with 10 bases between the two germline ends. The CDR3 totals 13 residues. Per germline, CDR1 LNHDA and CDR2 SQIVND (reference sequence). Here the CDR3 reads CASSSREHNEQFF. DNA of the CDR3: TGTGCCAGTAGTTCCAGGGAACACAATGAGCAGTTCTTC.

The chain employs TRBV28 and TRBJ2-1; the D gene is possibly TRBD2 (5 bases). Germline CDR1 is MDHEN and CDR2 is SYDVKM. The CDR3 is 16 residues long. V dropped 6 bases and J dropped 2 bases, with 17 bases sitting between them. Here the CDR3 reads CASRIERSGTYNEQFF. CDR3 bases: TGTGCCAGCAGGATAGAGCGGAGCGGAACCTACAATGAGCAGTTCTTC.

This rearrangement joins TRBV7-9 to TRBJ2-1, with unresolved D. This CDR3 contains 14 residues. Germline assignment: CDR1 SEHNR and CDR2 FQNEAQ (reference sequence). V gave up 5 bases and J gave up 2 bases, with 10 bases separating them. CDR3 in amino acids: CASSPIRTYNEQFF. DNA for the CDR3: TGTGCCAGCAGCCCTATAAGGACCTACAATGAGCAGTTCTTC. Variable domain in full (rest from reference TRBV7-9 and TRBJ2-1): DTGVSQNPRHKITKRGQNVTFRCDPISEHNRLYWYRQTLGQGPEFLTYFQNEAQLEKSRLLSDRFSAERPKGSFSTLEIQRTEQGDSAMYLCASSPIRTYNEQFFGPGTRLTVL.

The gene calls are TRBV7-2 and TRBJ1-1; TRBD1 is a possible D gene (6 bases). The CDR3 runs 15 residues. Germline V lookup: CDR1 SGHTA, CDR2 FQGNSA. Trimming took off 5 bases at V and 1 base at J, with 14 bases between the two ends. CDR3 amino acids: CASSPTGIPNTEAFF. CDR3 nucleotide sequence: TGTGCCAGCAGCCCCACAGGGATACCGAACACTGAAGCTTTCTTT.

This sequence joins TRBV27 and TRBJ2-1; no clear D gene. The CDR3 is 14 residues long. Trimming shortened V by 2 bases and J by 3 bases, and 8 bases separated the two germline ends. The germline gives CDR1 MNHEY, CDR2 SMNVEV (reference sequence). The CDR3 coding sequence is TGTGCCAGCAGTTTAGGACCCCACTACAATGAGCAGTTCTTC. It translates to CASSLGPHYNEQFF.